This TCR beta chain was obtained from a study of preoperative IRX-2 immunotherapy in early breast cancer. Repertoires were generated with immunoSEQ multiplex PCR, while TCRdb's copy carries only in-frame clones and drops some. Of more than 20,000 clones listed, over 75% are singletons. This clone came up a few times. Treatment indicated: preoperative locoregional IRX-2 cytokine immunotherapy. Samples came from a phase Ib trial of preoperative locoregional IRX-2 cytokine immunotherapy. V lost 6 bases to trimming and J lost 8 bases; unmatched junction nucleotides: 12. Germline V gene data show CDR1 as MDHEN and CDR2 as SYDVKM. The CDR3 is 15 residues long.

The source was lymph node tissue, collected after IRX-2 immunotherapy. This TCR was sampled from a human donor with breast cancer. The chain joins TRBV28 to TRBJ2-4; 8 bases fit TRBD2. CDR3 in amino acids: CASRPPGGAADIQYF. The CDR3 DNA sequence: TGTGCCAGCAGGCCCCCCGGGGGGGCGGCGGACATTCAGTACTTC.